The rows below give T cell receptor beta chains drawn from one sample of a study of blood T cell repertoires in COVID-19. Data came from immunoSEQ multiplex PCR; TCRdb stores just in-frame clones and leaves some out. The sample carries fewer than 350,000 clones, about nine tenths recorded once. Sequences were obtained from PBMCs or T cells enriched from blood (not recorded which). All receptors come from a woman between 35 and 50 years old who had recovered from COVID-19. Each CDR3 is given with its conserved first and last residue. Each record gives: clone size, V gene, D gene, J gene, CDR3 protein, CDR3 DNA. D genes are given only for firm matches. Rows give clone size only sometimes, using once, few, many, or a class for an expanded clone.

>.|TRBV27|TRBD1|TRBJ1-2
CASSFFLPGQGQGGYTF
TGTGCCAGCAGTTTCTTCCTTCCGGGACAGGGGCAGGGTGGCTACACCTTC
>.|TRBV7-9|TRBD1|TRBJ2-2
CASSYRDRDTGELFF
TGTGCCAGCAGCTACCGGGACAGGGACACCGGGGAGCTGTTTTTT
>few|TRBV30|.|TRBJ2-7
CAWSLARSGEQYF
TGTGCCTGGAGTCTCGCCCGTTCAGGCGAGCAGTACTTC
>.|TRBV2|TRBD2|TRBJ2-7
CASSEAPGLAYYEQYF
TGTGCCAGCAGTGAAGCGCCGGGACTAGCCTACTACGAGCAGTACTTC
>.|TRBV5-4|TRBD1|TRBJ1-1
CASSPTNRGFISEAFF
TGTGCCAGCAGCCCTACGAACAGGGGATTCATATCTGAAGCTTTCTTT
>.|TRBV4-1|TRBD2|TRBJ2-7
CASSQGRASGSYEQYF
TGCGCCAGCAGCCAAGGAAGGGCTAGCGGTTCCTACGAGCAGTACTTC
>once|TRBV6-6|.|TRBJ2-7
CASSYGRPGDEQYF
TGTGCCAGCAGTTACGGCAGGCCGGGGGACGAGCAGTACTTC
>.|TRBV24-1|TRBD2|TRBJ2-1
CATSDSGLAEQFF
TGTGCCACCAGTGATTCGGGACTAGCGGAGCAGTTCTTC
>.|TRBV5-1|.|TRBJ1-2
CASSSTGQTNTNYGYTF
TGCGCCAGCAGCTCAACCGGACAGACCAACACCAACTATGGCTACACCTTC
>.|TRBV7-2|.|TRBJ1-3
CASSIGLTYSGNTIYF
TGTGCCAGCAGCATAGGACTTACATATTCTGGAAACACCATATATTTT
>.|TRBV5-4|.|TRBJ2-1
CASSLGGASSYNEQFF
TGTGCCAGCAGCTTGGGGGGCGCGAGCTCCTACAATGAGCAGTTCTTC
>.|TRBV4-3|TRBD2|TRBJ2-1
CASSLAGGRRLGGEQFF
TGCGCCAGCAGCCTGGCGGGCGGGAGGCGCTTGGGGGGTGAGCAGTTCTTC
>.|TRBV11-2|.|TRBJ2-7
CASSSGGDRSIYEQYF
TGTGCCAGCAGCTCAGGGGGGGACAGGAGTATCTACGAGCAGTACTTC
>.|TRBV5-1|.|TRBJ2-7
CASSLDRGSSYEQYF
TGCGCCAGCAGCTTGGATAGGGGGAGCTCCTACGAGCAGTACTTC
>once|TRBV3-1/TRBV3-2|TRBD1|TRBJ1-4
CASSHLGQGNEKLFF
TGTGCCAGCAGCCACCTGGGACAGGGGAATGAAAAACTGTTTTTT
>.|TRBV18|TRBD1|TRBJ1-1
CASQKLGQDFGGTEAFF
TGTGCCAGCCAAAAACTGGGACAGGACTTCGGCGGCACTGAAGCTTTCTTT
>.|TRBV4-1|.|TRBJ2-5
CASSSLAASGETQYF
TGCGCCAGCAGTAGCCTAGCAGCTTCGGGTGAGACCCAGTACTTC
>.|TRBV13|.|TRBJ1-6
CASSRRGQGSPLHF
TGTGCCAGCAGCCGCAGGGGCCAAGGTTCACCCCTCCACTTT
>.|TRBV5-5|.|TRBJ2-3
CASSLDSFTDTQYF
TGTGCCAGCAGCCTCGACAGTTTCACAGATACGCAGTATTTT
>.|TRBV12-3/TRBV12-4|.|TRBJ1-5
CARPRVCNQPQHF
TGTGCCAGACCCAGGGTATGCAATCAGCCCCAGCATTTT
>.|TRBV15|TRBD1|TRBJ1-2
CATSRPRDRGIYGYTF
TGTGCCACCAGCAGACCCCGGGACAGGGGAATCTATGGCTACACCTTC
>.|TRBV7-3|.|TRBJ1-1
CASSLEGGLNVFF
TGTGCCAGCAGCTTAGAAGGGGGTTTGAATGTTTTCTTT
>.|TRBV7-5|.|TRBJ2-3
CARSPFGGQSTDTQYF
TGTGCCAGAAGCCCCTTCGGCGGGCAAAGCACAGATACGCAGTATTTT
>.|TRBV27|.|TRBJ1-2
CASSLVGLANYGYTF
TGTGCCAGCAGTTTAGTGGGGCTAGCTAACTATGGCTACACCTTC
>.|TRBV12-3/TRBV12-4|.|TRBJ1-5
CASSRGGVQPQHF
TGTGCCAGCAGCCGCGGGGGGGTCCAGCCCCAGCATTTT
>once|TRBV11-1|TRBD1|TRBJ1-3
CASSSRQGRNTIYF
TGTGCCAGCAGCTCCAGACAGGGGAGAAACACCATATATTTT
>.|TRBV18|.|TRBJ1-3
CASSLEGNTIYF
TGTGCCAGCTCATTAGAGGGAAACACCATATATTTT
>.|TRBV5-4|TRBD1|TRBJ1-4
CASSLSGTGTLGEKLFF
TGTGCCAGCAGCCTTTCCGGGACAGGGACTTTGGGCGAAAAACTGTTTTTT
>.|TRBV5-4|TRBD1|TRBJ1-3
CASSSGTGGSGNTIYF
TGTGCCAGCAGCTCCGGGACAGGAGGCTCTGGAAACACCATATATTTT
>.|TRBV30|.|TRBJ1-6
CAWSVPPAGYNSPLHF
TGTGCCTGGAGTGTTCCCCCCGCCGGCTATAATTCACCCCTCCACTTT
>.|TRBV11-2|TRBD1|TRBJ1-4
CASSSDRDSEKLFF
TGTGCCAGCAGCTCAGACAGGGATAGCGAAAAACTGTTTTTT
>.|TRBV29-1|.|TRBJ1-1
CSVEDPGNTEAFF
TGCAGCGTTGAAGACCCGGGAAACACTGAAGCTTTCTTT
>.|TRBV6-5|TRBD1|TRBJ1-4
CASSYSGQVINEKLFF
TGTGCCAGCAGTTACTCGGGACAGGTCATTAATGAAAAACTGTTTTTT
>.|TRBV5-6|.|TRBJ1-2
CASSPAPVGGYGYTF
TGTGCCAGCAGCCCTGCCCCGGTAGGGGGCTATGGCTACACCTTC
>.|TRBV21-1|.|TRBJ2-7
CASSSGTPEPVAEQYF
TGTGCCAGCAGCAGTGGGACACCGGAACCTGTCGCCGAGCAGTACTTC
>.|TRBV5-1|.|TRBJ1-2
CASSLEGTPSFAF
TGCGCCAGCAGCTTGGAGGGGACACCATCTTTCGCCTTC